This passage covers 25 T cell receptor beta chains from one sample sequenced in a study of blood T cell repertoires in COVID-19. The protocol was immunoSEQ multiplex PCR, while the TCRdb copy is restricted to in-frame clones and leaves out a portion. The repertoire holds approximately 290,000 clones, with 90% as singletons. The sequenced sample consisted of PBMCs or T cells enriched from blood (not recorded which). These receptors all stem from a woman aged 25 to 39 who had recovered from COVID-19.

This clone appeared once. V and J are TRBV28 and TRBJ2-1; the match to TRBD2 covers 14 bases. V shed 5 bases, J shed 15 bases, and the junction held 12 bases outside the gene matches. CDR3 length: 15 residues. Per germline, CDR1 MDHEN and CDR2 SYDVKM. The CDR3 loop is CASSPGTSGSDSLFF. CDR3 DNA sequence: TGTGCCAGCAGTCCTGGGACTAGCGGGAGCGATTCCCTGTTCTTC.

The chain couples TRBV28 to TRBJ2-7; 7 bases match TRBD1. The CDR3 totals 14 residues. CDR1 is MDHEN, CDR2 SYDVKM, per germline. J gave up 4 bases and V 2 bases, and 5 bases lay outside the gene matches. The CDR3 sequence: CASSLGTDNYEQYF. The DNA for the CDR3 is TGTGCCAGCAGTTTAGGGACAGACAATTACGAGCAGTACTTC.

This clone was counted only a few times. The V gene is TRBV2, the J gene TRBJ2-7; no definite D call. The CDR3 totals 13 residues. Trimming shortened V by 1 base and J by 2 bases, and 6 bases separated the two germline ends. Germline CDR1 is SNHLY and CDR2 is FYNNEI. The CDR3 bases are TGTGCCAGCAGTGAAGGAGTCCCCTACGAGCAGTACTTC. This sequence encodes CASSEGVPYEQYF.

The chain recombines TRBV28 with TRBJ2-5; 7 bases are a match to TRBD1. J gave up 5 bases and V 3 bases, and 12 bases lay outside the gene matches. Per germline, CDR1 MDHEN and CDR2 SYDVKM. The length of the CDR3 is 16 residues. The DNA for the CDR3 is TGTGCCAGCAGTTTTTTGGGAACCCGACAGGGTGAGACCCAGTACTTC. This sequence encodes CASSFLGTRQGETQYF.

The V call is TRBV10-3, the J call TRBJ2-1; 14 nucleotides line up with TRBD2. CDR3 length: 14 residues. The junction had 9 bases not matched to a gene; V was cut back by 8 bases and J by 12 bases. CDR1 is ENHRY and CDR2 is SYGVKD in the germline V gene. CDR3 sequence: CAIQGLAGGRSQFF. DNA for the CDR3: TGTGCCATCCAAGGACTAGCGGGAGGAAGGTCGCAGTTCTTC.

V and J are TRBV5-1 and TRBJ2-2; D possibly corresponds to TRBD1 (5 bases). CDR3 length equals 16 residues. Germline V CDR1 and CDR2: SGHRS, YFSETQ. Trimming removed 2 bases at V and 0 bases at J, with 11 bases between. CDR3 sequence (DNA): TGCGCCAGCAGCTTATCAGGGTTCACGAACACCGGGGAGCTGTTTTTT. Its translation: CASSLSGFTNTGELFF.

This clone came up a few times. The CDR3 sequence: CSVEDWGDSEAFF. In DNA form, the CDR3 reads TGCAGCGTTGAAGATTGGGGGGATTCAGAAGCTTTCTTT. The rearrangement joins TRBV29-1 to TRBJ1-1, with D perhaps TRBD1 (5 bases). The CDR3 is 13 amino acids. CDR1 is SQVTM and CDR2 is ANQGSEA in the germline V gene. With 0 bases removed from V and 8 bases from J, the gap between germline ends came to 13 bases.

This clone appeared once. This sequence joins TRBV2 and TRBJ2-1; D is ambiguous. This CDR3 comprises 16 residues. Trimming left V 7 bases short and J 0 bases short, with 16 bases between. CDR1 is SNHLY, CDR2 FYNNEI, per germline. The DNA of the CDR3 is TGTGCCAGCACGGCCAAGACTCGGAGCTCCTACAATGAGCAGTTCTTC. Protein product: CASTAKTRSSYNEQFF.

V usage is TRBV7-2 and J usage is TRBJ1-2; TRBD1 agrees at 7 bases. The CDR3 spans 16 residues. Germline trimming cut 5 bases from V and 1 base from J; bases unmatched to any gene: 10. Germline V gene data show CDR1 as SGHTA and CDR2 as FQGNSA. The CDR3 is CASSRRDRNFNYGYTF. DNA for the CDR3: TGTGCCAGCAGCCGTCGGGACAGAAACTTTAACTATGGCTACACCTTC. Drawing the rest from reference TRBV7-2 and TRBJ1-2, the complete variable domain is GAGVSQSPSNKVTEKGKDVELRCDPISGHTALYWYRQSLGQGLEFLIYFQGNSAPDKSGLPSDRFSAERTGGSVSTLTIQRTQQEDSAVYLCASSRRDRNFNYGYTFGSGTRLTVV.

The J gene is TRBJ2-2, the V gene TRBV6-2 or TRBV6-3; D might be TRBD1 (5 bases). Germline values: CDR1 MNHEY, CDR2 SVGEGT. CDR3 length: 17 residues. V was cut by 3 bases and J by 2 bases, with 16 bases left in between. The CDR3 nucleotides read TGTGCCAGCAGTTATGACAGAACTAATATTAACACCGGGGAGCTGTTTTTT. It is translated as CASSYDRTNINTGELFF.

In this sample, this clone turned up once. This chain connects TRBV2 to TRBJ2-1; 12 bases map to TRBD2. V was clipped by 6 bases and J by 7 bases; unmatched bases: 7. The CDR3 sequence is 15 residues long. Looked up from germline, CDR1 is SNHLY and CDR2 is FYNNEI. The CDR3 region has the DNA TGTGCCAGCAGCCCGACTAGCGGGAGCGGAAATGAGCAGTTCTTC. This codes for CASSPTSGSGNEQFF. Variable domain in full (rest from reference TRBV2 and TRBJ2-1): EPEVTQTPSHQVTQMGQEVILRCVPISNHLYFYWYRQILGQKVEFLVSFYNNEISEKSEIFDDQFSVERPDGSNFTLKIRSTKLEDSAMYFCASSPTSGSGNEQFFGPGTRLTVL.

The chain couples TRBV30 to TRBJ2-5; the D is unclear. The CDR3 spans 15 residues. V was clipped by 0 bases and J by 2 bases, with 13 bases between them. Germline CDR1 and CDR2: GTSNPN and SVGIG (reference sequence). The CDR3 loop reads CAWSVHSSIQETQYF. CDR3 DNA sequence: TGTGCCTGGAGTGTACACAGCAGTATTCAAGAGACCCAGTACTTC.

The chain joins TRBV28 to TRBJ1-1, with TRBD1 matching over 7 bases. There are 15 residues in the CDR3. Germline loops: CDR1 MDHEN, CDR2 SYDVKM. V was pared by 4 bases and J by 5 bases, with 10 bases of the junction left unmatched. The CDR3 protein is CASSSGTADSTEAFF. The CDR3 DNA reads as TGTGCCAGCAGTTCCGGGACAGCAGACAGTACTGAAGCTTTCTTT.

This clone occurred a few times. The CDR3 DNA is TGTGCCAGCAGCTTGTCAGGGCCCAACTATGGCTACACCTTC. Protein: CASSLSGPNYGYTF. The chain has TRBV5-5 and TRBJ1-2; possible D gene TRBD1, 5 bases. The CDR3 is 14 residues long. Trimming removed 1 base from V and 2 bases from J, with 9 bases in between. CDR1 and CDR2 from the germline V gene are SGHKS and YYEKEE (reference sequence).

The chain couples TRBV18 to TRBJ1-4; 7 bases agree with TRBD1. With 2 bases clipped from V and 1 base from J, the junction kept 1 base outside the gene matches. CDR1 and CDR2 (germline): KGHSH, LQKENI. The CDR3 totals 15 residues. The CDR3 nucleotides read TGTGCCAGCTCACCAGGGACAGTAACTAATGAAAAACTGTTTTTT. This codes for CASSPGTVTNEKLFF.

CDR3 residues: CASSLNSGSSVRYEQYF. The CDR3 bases are TGTGCCAGCAGTTTAAATAGCGGGAGTTCGGTACGTTACGAGCAGTACTTC. The rearrangement uses TRBV28 and TRBJ2-7, with TRBD2 identical over 9 bases. With V trimmed by 2 bases and J by 4 bases, 12 bases remained unmatched. Germline V CDR1 and CDR2: MDHEN, SYDVKM. CDR3 length equals 17 residues. Complete variable domain (other parts from reference TRBV28 and TRBJ2-7): DVKVTQSSRYLVKRTGEKVFLECVQDMDHENMFWYRQDPGLGLRLIYFSYDVKMKEKGDIPEGYSVSREKKERFSLILESASTNQTSMYLCASSLNSGSSVRYEQYFGPGTRLTVT.

This rearrangement joins TRBV11-2 to TRBJ1-2; maybe TRBD1 (6 bases). Per the germline V gene, CDR1 is SGHAT and CDR2 is FQNNGV. The CDR3 spans 16 residues. Trimming cost V 2 bases and J 8 bases, with 21 bases left between them. For the CDR3, the DNA is TGTGCCAGCAGCTTAAACCGGGACATGGATAGAGGCGGCTACACCTTC. Translated: CASSLNRDMDRGGYTF.

The J gene is TRBJ2-3, the V gene TRBV18, with D perhaps TRBD2 (5 bases). CDR3 length: 14 amino acids. Germline values: CDR1 KGHSH, CDR2 LQKENI. V was pared by 3 bases and J by 3 bases, with 10 bases between. The CDR3 DNA is TGTGCCAGCTCACCCCGGCTAGCTACAGATACGCAGTATTTT. Its protein product is CASSPRLATDTQYF.

Details on this clone: Other DNA sequences of this sample code for an identical CDR3. This chain uses TRBV5-4 with TRBJ2-1; 11 bases line up with TRBD2. Germline CDR1 and CDR2: SGHNT and YYREEE (reference sequence). The CDR3 covers 16 residues. V trimming: 3 bases; J trimming: 0 bases; junction bases outside the gene matches: 2. The CDR3, as DNA: TGTGCCAGCAGCTCTGGACTAGCGGGCTCCTACAATGAGCAGTTCTTC. Its protein is CASSSGLAGSYNEQFF.

The J gene is TRBJ1-1, the V gene TRBV6-5, with 7 bases that match TRBD1. The V gene end was trimmed by 2 bases and the J gene end by 0 bases; junction bases not matched to a gene: 0. CDR3 length: 14 residues. Germline-derived CDR1 and CDR2 are MNHEY and SVGAGI. The CDR3, as DNA: TGTGCCAGCAGTTACGGGACAGTGAACACTGAAGCTTTCTTT. It translates to CASSYGTVNTEAFF.

Worth noting for this clone: Different DNA sequences within this sample yield the same CDR3. This rearrangement joins TRBV5-1 to TRBJ2-6, with D perhaps matching TRBD1 (6 bases). Germline V gene lookup returns CDR1 SGHRS and CDR2 YFSETQ. The CDR3 length is 18 residues. V lost 5 bases, J lost 0 bases, and 18 bases lay in between. CDR3 protein: CASSLAGDTFSGANVLTF. CDR3 nucleotides: TGCGCCAGCAGTTTAGCTGGGGACACATTCTCTGGGGCCAACGTCCTGACTTTC.

Comments on this clone: Different DNA sequences within this sample yield the same CDR3. The chain uses TRBV28 and TRBJ2-7, with TRBD2 as a possible D gene (6 bases). Germline V gene sequence: CDR1 MDHEN, CDR2 SYDVKM. V lost 6 bases, J lost 0 bases, and 12 bases lay in between. The CDR3 is 14 residues long. The chain's CDR3 is CASSPGGYSYEQYF. The CDR3 coding sequence is TGTGCCAGCAGCCCCGGAGGGTACTCCTACGAGCAGTACTTC.

This chain joins TRBV29-1 and TRBJ1-5; D is unresolved. The CDR3 consists of 13 residues. The V gene lost 4 bases and the J gene lost 4 bases, with 11 bases spanning the gap. Germline CDR1 and CDR2: SQVTM and ANQGSEA. The CDR3 sequence: CSVGGQTNQPQHF. CDR3 nucleotide sequence: TGCAGCGTTGGCGGGCAAACTAATCAGCCCCAGCATTTT.

This sequence joins TRBV3-1 (or the pseudogene TRBV3-2) and TRBJ2-1, with D possibly TRBD2 on 6 matching bases. This CDR3 spans 12 amino acids. The germline V gene encodes CDR1 LGHDT and CDR2 YNNKEL (reference sequence). Trimming took 6 bases from V and 7 from J, leaving 10 bases between them. Here the CDR3 reads CASSGSGNEQFF. The CDR3 coding sequence is TGTGCCAGCAGTGGGAGCGGGAATGAGCAGTTCTTC.

The V gene is TRBV11-2, the J gene TRBJ1-2; 7 bases match TRBD1. The trim removed 0 bases at V and 3 bases at J, leaving 1 base unmatched. The CDR3 totals 14 residues. Germline CDR1 is SGHAT and CDR2 is FQNNGV. The CDR3 loop reads CASSLDGTDYGYTF. The CDR3 DNA follows: TGTGCCAGCAGCTTAGATGGGACAGACTATGGCTACACCTTC.